This T cell receptor (beta chain) was observed in a study of T cell changes during pregnancy in multiple sclerosis. The CDR3 is made up of 15 amino acids. Trimming removed 0 bases from V and 4 bases from J; junction bases left unmatched: 2. CDR1 is SGDLS and CDR2 is YYNGEE in the germline V gene. Assay: immunoSEQ multiplex PCR; the TCRdb copy retains only in-frame clones and omits some. The table has tens of thousands of clones, 92% seen once. The source of this sequence is a female donor in good health, enrolled as a control in a pregnancy study. The starting material was peripheral blood, obtained in the third trimester of pregnancy. The chain links TRBV9 to TRBJ2-1; the match to TRBD2 covers 9 bases. The CDR3 region is CASSVGLAVYNEQFF. The CDR3 DNA follows: TGTGCCAGCAGCGTAGGACTAGCGGTTTACAATGAGCAGTTCTTC.